The rows below give T cell receptor beta chains drawn from one sample of a study of blood T cell repertoires in COVID-19. Generated by immunoSEQ multiplex PCR, the TCRdb table keeps only in-frame clones and is missing some. The table shows about 410,000 clones, with approximately 89% occurring only once. Sequencing used PBMCs or T cells enriched from blood (not recorded which). These receptors all come from a woman between 25 and 40 years old who had recovered from COVID-19. Each CDR3 is given without its conserved first and last residue. A D gene is named only where the DNA matches it firmly.

.	TRBV18	TRBJ2-7	ASSPTDTYEQY
.	TRBV24-1	TRBJ2-1	ATSDARTAINEQF
.	TRBV18	TRBJ2-5	ASSLSTGGLGQETQY
TRBD1	TRBV19	TRBJ2-7	ATRDRGYEQY
.	TRBV19	TRBJ1-2	ASRASGRGVDGYT
TRBD2	TRBV7-9	TRBJ2-7	ASSGRTSGPNYEQY
.	TRBV7-9	TRBJ1-2	ASSPSGGLGGYT
TRBD1	TRBV5-1	TRBJ1-2	ASSRTGDGGYT
TRBD1	TRBV19	TRBJ1-4	ASSSTGINEKLF
.	TRBV28	TRBJ2-7	ASSSGGSRYEQY
TRBD1	TRBV5-1	TRBJ1-4	ASSFYLRQGNEKLF
.	TRBV12-3/TRBV12-4	TRBJ1-2	ASNKQGNYGYT
.	TRBV28	TRBJ1-5	ASSPSPGYSNQPQH
TRBD2	TRBV10-3	TRBJ2-3	AVRLASSTDTQY
.	TRBV5-1	TRBJ2-5	ASSFGVEETQY
TRBD1	TRBV6-1	TRBJ2-3	ASSEAPQGPTDTQY
.	TRBV19	TRBJ1-1	ASSSTVNTEAF
.	TRBV18	TRBJ2-7	ASSPGGTALEQY
TRBD1	TRBV7-3	TRBJ2-2	ASSWPRDRANTGELF
.	TRBV5-1	TRBJ2-7	ASSLDRSSYEQY
TRBD1	TRBV27	TRBJ1-2	ASSPDRGTNYGYT
.	TRBV7-2	TRBJ1-6	ASSQSRGGSYSPLH
.	TRBV25-1	TRBJ1-2	ASGSNSYGYT
.	TRBV23-1	TRBJ1-4	ASSIGNEKLF
TRBD1	TRBV27	TRBJ1-1	ASSLRQGIVGTEAF
TRBD1	TRBV19	TRBJ2-2	ASSNYRGHGPNTGELF
TRBD1	TRBV19	TRBJ2-3	ASSMDPPGQLSTDTQY
TRBD1	TRBV27	TRBJ1-5	ASSEGQGGQPQH